This T cell receptor (beta chain) was profiled in a study of Ad26.COV2.S vaccination and SARS-CoV-2 variants. Notes on the study in general: Placebo recipients had lower spike-specific TCR breadth than vaccine recipients.

Assay: immunoSEQ multiplex PCR; the TCRdb copy retains only in-frame clones and omits some. The table includes about 680,000 clones, 80% to 90% detected once. As for treatment: roughly 19 received Ad26.COV2.S at low or high dose, single or two shots; roughly five received placebo; per-sample allocation not given. Specimen acquisition occurred on day 63 following the initial vaccine or placebo injection. The sample holds one count of this clone. Its specificity is not known. This TCR came from a person aged 18-60 years who received the Ad26.COV2.S COVID-19 vaccine or a placebo. Sample: peripheral blood, taken in a trial of Ad26.COV2.S vaccine versus placebo.

For the CDR3, the DNA is TGTGCCAGCTCTGCGGCGGGTCAGCCCCAGCATTTT. It is translated as CASSAAGQPQHF. This chain links TRBV6-5 with TRBJ1-5; D remains ambiguous. The V gene lost 8 bases and the J gene lost 6 bases, with 11 bases spanning the gap. Germline V lookup: CDR1 MNHEY, CDR2 SVGAGI. The CDR3 is 12 residues long.